These T cell receptor beta chains were read from a single sample in a study of identical twins' blood T cells. TCRdb re-derived calls from the 5' RACE reads in MiXCR, one entry per CDR3 protein. The profile covers 300,000 to 400,000 distinct CDR3 sequences, with roughly 31% appearing a single time and roughly 6.1% taken by the ten largest. The sequenced sample was PBMCs. Every receptor here comes from a woman aged 18 to 49 in good health. CDR3s include the opening cysteine and the closing phenylalanine or tryptophan.

j_gene: TRBJ1-2
v_gene: TRBV2
CDR3aa: CASSEGYYGYTF

j_gene: TRBJ2-2
v_gene: TRBV7-3
CDR3aa: CASSEQGPGEPFF

j_gene: TRBJ1-5
v_gene: TRBV12-3/TRBV12-4
CDR3aa: CASSYSQEYGQPQHF

j_gene: TRBJ2-2
v_gene: TRBV20-1
CDR3aa: CSARGAGTGVAGELFF

j_gene: TRBJ2-3
v_gene: TRBV7-2
CDR3aa: CASSFSGSGGDTQYF

j_gene: TRBJ2-1
v_gene: TRBV7-3
CDR3aa: CASSLMEGGEQFF

j_gene: TRBJ1-5
v_gene: TRBV12-3/TRBV12-4
CDR3aa: CASSFSPGRGNQPQHF

j_gene: TRBJ2-7
v_gene: TRBV7-9
CDR3aa: CASSPSTGASYEQYF

j_gene: TRBJ2-3
v_gene: TRBV20-1
CDR3aa: CSAEGQTKNTQYF

j_gene: TRBJ2-1
v_gene: TRBV9
CDR3aa: CASSVGTSPYNEQFF

j_gene: TRBJ1-1
v_gene: TRBV6-1
CDR3aa: CASRPLWEREKNTEAFF

j_gene: TRBJ2-3
v_gene: TRBV5-1
CDR3aa: CASKQRLGDTQYF

j_gene: TRBJ1-2
v_gene: TRBV20-1
CDR3aa: CSARESVGSYGYTF

j_gene: TRBJ2-3
v_gene: TRBV7-2
CDR3aa: CASSTHLRPLVDTQYF

j_gene: TRBJ2-1
v_gene: TRBV2
CDR3aa: CASSEDGTYNEQFF

j_gene: TRBJ1-1
v_gene: TRBV4-3
CDR3aa: CASSARHSLNTEAFF

j_gene: TRBJ1-1
v_gene: TRBV20-1
CDR3aa: CSVWGAVNTEAFF

j_gene: TRBJ2-1
v_gene: TRBV12-3/TRBV12-4
CDR3aa: CASSFGTGTLEQFF

j_gene: TRBJ1-4
v_gene: TRBV7-2
CDR3aa: CASSRAYRGEKLFF

j_gene: TRBJ1-6
v_gene: TRBV13
CDR3aa: CASSPPGEYNSPLHF

j_gene: TRBJ1-1
v_gene: TRBV2
CDR3aa: CASSEEMEFMNTEAFF

j_gene: TRBJ1-3
v_gene: TRBV3-1
CDR3aa: CVSSRATGNTIYF

j_gene: TRBJ2-2
v_gene: TRBV7-6
CDR3aa: CASRGVLAGELFF

j_gene: TRBJ2-2
v_gene: TRBV5-4
CDR3aa: CASSLKTRENTGELFF

j_gene: TRBJ2-1
v_gene: TRBV5-1
CDR3aa: CASRRGLTADNEQFF

j_gene: TRBJ2-2
v_gene: TRBV10-3
CDR3aa: CANRVGNTGELFF

j_gene: TRBJ1-4
v_gene: TRBV18
CDR3aa: CASSPPGGGNEKLFF

j_gene: TRBJ1-1
v_gene: TRBV11-2
CDR3aa: CASSGIRGVAFF

j_gene: TRBJ1-4
v_gene: TRBV4-2
CDR3aa: CAGSQVELQGTLNEKLFF

j_gene: TRBJ2-1
v_gene: TRBV6-2/TRBV6-3
CDR3aa: CASSWVRYNEQFF

j_gene: TRBJ1-2
v_gene: TRBV9
CDR3aa: CASSVHAGKGAIGYGYTF

j_gene: TRBJ1-5
v_gene: TRBV28
CDR3aa: CASSFRTGGQPQHF

j_gene: TRBJ1-2
v_gene: TRBV3-1
CDR3aa: CASNAKAGGGGDTF

j_gene: TRBJ1-2
v_gene: TRBV7-2
CDR3aa: CASSLNPGQKNYGYTF

j_gene: TRBJ2-1
v_gene: TRBV7-8
CDR3aa: CASSLALTRGQGEFGEQFF

j_gene: TRBJ1-4
v_gene: TRBV20-1
CDR3aa: CSARDPSGNEKLFF

j_gene: TRBJ1-3
v_gene: TRBV10-3
CDR3aa: CAISEERGNTIYF

j_gene: TRBJ2-3
v_gene: TRBV10-2
CDR3aa: CASRRTSGDSDTQYF

j_gene: TRBJ2-5
v_gene: TRBV29-1
CDR3aa: CSGKAGARLETQYF

j_gene: TRBJ1-3
v_gene: TRBV5-1
CDR3aa: CASSLVVSGSLGNTIYF

j_gene: TRBJ2-1
v_gene: TRBV27
CDR3aa: CASSSTGARNEQFF

j_gene: TRBJ2-1
v_gene: TRBV5-1
CDR3aa: CACHPDSHNEQFF

j_gene: TRBJ1-3
v_gene: TRBV9
CDR3aa: CASSVRSGTGNTIYF

j_gene: TRBJ1-3
v_gene: TRBV7-9
CDR3aa: CASSLITTGNTIYF

j_gene: TRBJ1-3
v_gene: TRBV7-2
CDR3aa: CASSLGPPGGGNTIYF

j_gene: TRBJ1-5
v_gene: TRBV19
CDR3aa: CASNLGGDRPQHF

j_gene: TRBJ2-2
v_gene: TRBV29-1
CDR3aa: CSASGQGSGELFF

j_gene: TRBJ2-5
v_gene: TRBV20-1
CDR3aa: CSAEPNFPKETQYF

j_gene: TRBJ2-1
v_gene: TRBV5-1
CDR3aa: CASSLITNEQFF

j_gene: TRBJ2-2
v_gene: TRBV10-1
CDR3aa: CASGTNTGELFF